Shown below are 16 T cell receptor beta chains from a single sample sequenced in a study of blood T cell repertoires in COVID-19. Clones were sequenced by immunoSEQ multiplex PCR, and TCRdb holds only the in-frame ones, with some missing. The sample consists of around 170,000 clones, approximately 80% of them appearing once. What was sequenced was PBMCs or T cells enriched from blood (not recorded which). These receptors were obtained from a man in his 60s who had been exposed to COVID-19.

V is TRBV11-3 and J is TRBJ2-3, with 10 bases that match TRBD2. The V segment lost 5 bases and the J segment 1 base; nucleotides outside the gene matches: 3. Germline V gene sequence: CDR1 SGHNT, CDR2 YENEEA. The CDR3 is 15 residues long. The DNA of the CDR3 is TGTGCCAGCAGCCTCACTAGCGGGGGCACAGATACGCAGTATTTT. Amino acid sequence: CASSLTSGGTDTQYF.

This clone was seen a few times. This chain joins TRBV11-3 and TRBJ2-5; D ambiguous. Trimming shortened V by 1 base and J by 3 bases, and 9 bases separated the two germline ends. This CDR3 has 14 amino acids. Germline V gives CDR1 SGHNT, CDR2 YENEEA. The CDR3 DNA reads TGTGCCAGCAGCTTAGTTGGCGGAAAAGAGACCCAGTACTTC. Amino acids: CASSLVGGKETQYF.

This chain connects TRBV18 to TRBJ2-1, with D perhaps matching TRBD1 (7 bases). CDR3 size: 17 residues. In germline, CDR1 is KGHSH, CDR2 LQKENI. Trimming cost V 6 bases and J 8 bases, with 26 bases left between them. As DNA, the CDR3 is TGTGCCAGCTCGTTTAACAGGGGCAAGGGGGGATTACATGAGCAGTTCTTC. Amino acid sequence: CASSFNRGKGGLHEQFF.

The chain uses TRBV28 and TRBJ2-1, with 7 bases matching TRBD2. The V gene end was trimmed by 5 bases and the J gene end by 3 bases; junction bases not matched to a gene: 7. CDR3 length: 15 residues. The germline V gene encodes CDR1 MDHEN and CDR2 SYDVKM. The CDR3 here is CASSAPGTNYNEQFF. Written as DNA, the CDR3 is TGTGCCAGCAGTGCCCCCGGGACTAACTACAATGAGCAGTTCTTC.

The chain is built from TRBV5-4 and TRBJ1-5, with TRBD1 identical over 7 bases. The V segment lost 4 bases and the J segment 5 bases; nucleotides outside the gene matches: 3. CDR3 length equals 13 residues. Germline lookup yields CDR1 SGHNT and CDR2 YYREEE (reference sequence). CDR3 amino acids: CASSLQGDQPQHF. CDR3 nucleotide sequence: TGTGCCAGCAGCCTCCAGGGGGATCAGCCCCAGCATTTT.

There are a few counts of this clone. The chain is built from TRBV5-1 and TRBJ2-3; 7 bases map to TRBD2. The CDR3 consists of 15 residues. The V segment lost 1 base and the J segment 3 bases; nucleotides outside the gene matches: 5. Per germline, CDR1 SGHRS and CDR2 YFSETQ. CDR3: CASSLLRGLTDTQYF. CDR3 in DNA: TGCGCCAGCAGCTTGTTACGGGGACTAACAGATACGCAGTATTTT. Drawing the rest from reference TRBV5-1 and TRBJ2-3, the complete variable domain is KAGVTQTPRYLIKTRGQQVTLSCSPISGHRSVSWYQQTPGQGLQFLFEYFSETQRNKGNFPGRFSGRQFSNSRSEMNVSTLELGDSALYLCASSLLRGLTDTQYFGPGTRLTVL.

V is TRBV5-1 and J is TRBJ2-5; possibly TRBD2 for D (6 bases). The CDR3 has 14 residues. Germline V gives CDR1 SGHRS, CDR2 YFSETQ. V lost 0 bases and J lost 5, with 11 bases in between. This CDR3 reads CASSLGRAGETQYF. The CDR3 DNA reads as TGCGCCAGCAGCTTGGGACGGGCGGGGGAGACCCAGTACTTC.

The genes are TRBV30 and TRBJ2-7; 8 bases are a match to TRBD1. CDR1 is GTSNPN, CDR2 SVGIG, per germline (reference sequence). The junction had 10 bases not matched to a gene; V was cut back by 2 bases and J by 7 bases. CDR3 size: 14 residues. The CDR3 spells CAWSLGAGGWEQYF. CDR3 sequence (DNA): TGTGCCTGGAGTCTAGGGGCAGGGGGCTGGGAGCAGTACTTC.

The V gene is TRBV2, the J gene TRBJ2-7; TRBD2 agrees at 9 bases. Germline V gene sequence: CDR1 SNHLY, CDR2 FYNNEI. Germline trimming cut 8 bases from V and 1 base from J; bases unmatched to any gene: 6. This CDR3 comprises 14 residues. The CDR3 sequence: CASSELAGSYEQYF. CDR3 in DNA: TGTGCCAGCTCTGAGCTAGCGGGATCCTACGAGCAGTACTTC.

J is TRBJ2-2 and V is TRBV3-1 (or the pseudogene TRBV3-2); possible D gene TRBD2, 5 bases. The germline gives CDR1 LGHDT, CDR2 YNNKEL (reference sequence). Trimming took 4 bases from V and 1 from J, leaving 13 bases between them. CDR3 length equals 16 residues. The CDR3 coding sequence is TGTGCCAGCAGCCTCGCCGGCGGGTGGAACACCGGGGAGCTGTTTTTT. It yields the protein CASSLAGGWNTGELFF.

The V gene is TRBV5-6, the J gene TRBJ2-1; 13 bases are shared with TRBD2. The ends lost 3 bases at V and 9 bases at J; junction bases unmatched: 18. Germline assignment: CDR1 SGHDT and CDR2 YYEEEE. The CDR3 spans 19 residues. CDR3 coding DNA: TGTGCCAGCAGCTCCCTCCTAATTACTAGCGGGAGGGCGCGCAGTGAGCAGTTCTTC. It translates to CASSSLLITSGRARSEQFF.

The chain is built from TRBV18 and TRBJ1-1; TRBD1 might be the D (6 bases). The CDR3 sequence is 15 residues long. Germline V lookup: CDR1 KGHSH, CDR2 LQKENI. The V and J ends lost 6 bases and 1 base respectively, with 15 bases between them. CDR3 DNA sequence: TGTGCCAGCTCTTCCCTGGGGACACAGAACACTGAAGCTTTCTTT. It encodes CASSSLGTQNTEAFF.

The chain links TRBV19 to TRBJ2-5; TRBD1 matches 9 bases. Germline V gene sequence: CDR1 LNHDA, CDR2 SQIVND (reference sequence). The CDR3 extends over 15 amino acids. After removal of 6 bases from V and 5 bases from J, the junction contained 10 bases not matched to a gene. Written as DNA, the CDR3 is TGTGCCAGTAGAACCGGGACAGGGTTCAGCGAGACCCAGTACTTC. Protein product: CASRTGTGFSETQYF.

This chain joins TRBV6-6 and TRBJ1-5; the D is unclear. CDR3 length equals 14 residues. Trimming removed 7 bases from V and 6 bases from J, with 16 bases in between. CDR1 is MNHNY and CDR2 is SVGAGI in the germline V gene (reference sequence). The CDR3 DNA follows: TGTGCCAGCAACGGCCCTCCCCCGGGTCAGCCCCAGCATTTT. Its protein product is CASNGPPPGQPQHF.

In its sample, this clone was seen once. V is TRBV27 and J is TRBJ2-7; TRBD2 might be the D (6 bases). Germline V gene sequence: CDR1 MNHEY, CDR2 SMNVEV (reference sequence). The CDR3 is 16 amino acids. Trimming cost V 5 bases and J 5 bases, with 22 bases left between them. For the CDR3, the DNA is TGTGCCAGCAGTCCACCTAGCGTCAGAGGACCCCACGAGCAGTACTTC. Translated, it gives CASSPPSVRGPHEQYF.

The chain is built from TRBV6-5 and TRBJ1-1, with D hard to call. This CDR3 region has 13 residues. Deletions cut 2 bases from V and 3 bases from J, with 7 bases between. Germline assignment: CDR1 MNHEY and CDR2 SVGAGI. This chain's CDR3 is CASSYGRDTEAFF. CDR3 DNA sequence: TGTGCCAGCAGTTACGGGAGGGACACTGAAGCTTTCTTT.